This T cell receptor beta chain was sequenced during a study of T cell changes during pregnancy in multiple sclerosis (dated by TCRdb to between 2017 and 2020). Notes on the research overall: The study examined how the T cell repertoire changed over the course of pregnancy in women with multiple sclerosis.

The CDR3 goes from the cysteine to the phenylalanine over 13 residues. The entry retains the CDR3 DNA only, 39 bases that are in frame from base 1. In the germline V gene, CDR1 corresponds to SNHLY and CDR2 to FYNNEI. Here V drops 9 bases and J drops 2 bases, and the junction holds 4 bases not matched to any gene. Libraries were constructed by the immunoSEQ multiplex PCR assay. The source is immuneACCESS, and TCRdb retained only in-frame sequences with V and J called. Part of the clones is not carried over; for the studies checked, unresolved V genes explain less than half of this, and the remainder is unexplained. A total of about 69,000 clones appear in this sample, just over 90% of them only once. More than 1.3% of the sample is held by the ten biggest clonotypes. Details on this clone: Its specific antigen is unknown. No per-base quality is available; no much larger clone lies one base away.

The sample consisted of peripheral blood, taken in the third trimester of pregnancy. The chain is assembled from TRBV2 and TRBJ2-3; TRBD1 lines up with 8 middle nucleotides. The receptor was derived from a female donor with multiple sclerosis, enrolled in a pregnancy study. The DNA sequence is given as TGTGCCAGGACAGGGGAATTCACAGATACGCAGTATTTT. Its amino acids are CARTGEFTDTQYF.